This TCR beta chain is from a study of T cell changes during pregnancy in multiple sclerosis. The repertoire was sequenced with immunoSEQ multiplex PCR; TCRdb's copy has only in-frame clones and lacks some. The data contain 41,000 or so clones, 90% of them singletons. The sequence was collected from a female donor with multiple sclerosis, enrolled in a pregnancy study. The sequencing here drew on CD8+ T cells from peripheral blood mononuclear cells, taken in the third trimester of pregnancy.

Written as DNA, the CDR3 is TGTGCCAGCAACTCCGCGCCCCTAGCGGGTACCTCCACAGATACGCAGTATTTT. Translated: CASNSAPLAGTSTDTQYF. This chain links TRBV27 with TRBJ2-3, with 8 bases identical to TRBD2. Germline values: CDR1 MNHEY, CDR2 SMNVEV (reference sequence). CDR3 size: 18 residues. V trimming: 7 bases; J trimming: 2 bases; junction bases outside the gene matches: 17.